A single sample gave rise to the 21 T cell receptor beta chains below, sequenced in a study of blood T cells in healthy people across ages. Primed by a sample-barcoded 5' primer and a J-beta primer mix, a second PCR proceeded for roughly 6 to 12 cycles. TCRdb redid the calling of the 5' RACE reads with MiXCR, one entry per CDR3 protein. The sample lists under 800,000 distinct CDR3 sequences, roughly 44% occurring once. Material: blood. The source of these receptors is a woman between 55 and 75 years old in good health.

V usage is TRBV6-4 and J usage is TRBJ2-1, with 12 bases matching TRBD1. V shed 2 bases and J 9 bases; nucleotides not matched to a gene: 5. Looked up from germline, CDR1 is MRHNA and CDR2 is SNTAGT. The CDR3 runs 15 residues. CDR3 residues: CASSDGTGGFGEQFF. CDR3 nucleotide sequence: TGTGCCAGCAGTGACGGGACAGGGGGCTTTGGTGAGCAGTTCTTC.

On this clonotype itself: At one of its ends the junction is not consistent with the germline gene, which may arise from a read error. The rearrangement links TRBV5-1 to TRBJ2-1; the D gene is possibly TRBD2 (7 bases). Germline V gives CDR1 SGHRS, CDR2 YFSETQ. The CDR3 spans 15 residues. CDR3 nucleotides: TGCGCCAACAGCGCCTTGCCGGGGGGCCACAATGAGCAGTTCTTC. Its protein is CANSALPGGHNEQFF.

This clonotype was counted only a few times. This chain links TRBV5-1 with TRBJ2-7; TRBD1 matches at 9 bases. With 4 bases clipped from V and 0 bases from J, the junction kept 5 bases outside the gene matches. The CDR3 is 15 amino acids. Germline CDR1 and CDR2: SGHRS and YFSETQ. CDR3 region: CASSPDRGLSYEQYF. As DNA, the CDR3 is TGCGCCAGCAGCCCGGACAGGGGCCTCTCCTACGAGCAGTACTTC.

This clonotype was detected a few times. The V gene is TRBV20-1, the J gene TRBJ1-1, with D uncertain. V lost 7 bases to trimming and J lost 1 base, with 10 bases between them. The length of the CDR3 is 12 residues. Germline CDR1 is DFQATT and CDR2 is SNEGSKA (reference sequence). The CDR3 bases are TGCAGTGTTCAACGGGGGAACACTGAAGCTTTCTTT. Translating gives CSVQRGNTEAFF.

The genes are TRBV5-1 and TRBJ2-7; TRBD1 matches 10 bases. V shed 6 bases and J 4 bases; nucleotides not matched to a gene: 7. CDR1 SGHRS and CDR2 YFSETQ come from the germline V gene. This CDR3 spans 14 amino acids. The CDR3 here is CASTRGTGVYEQYF. The CDR3 DNA reads as TGCGCCAGCACCAGGGGGACAGGGGTGTACGAGCAGTACTTC.

This clonotype showed up just once. V gene TRBV6-6 combines with J gene TRBJ1-5, with unresolved D. Trimming took off 7 bases at V and 2 bases at J, with 12 bases between the two ends. CDR1 and CDR2 from the germline V gene are MNHNY and SVGAGI (reference sequence). This CDR3 has 14 residues. CDR3 amino acids: CASNSPEGNQPQHF. The CDR3 region has the DNA TGTGCCAGCAATTCCCCCGAGGGCAATCAGCCCCAGCATTTT.

This chain uses TRBV18 with TRBJ1-1, with D perhaps matching TRBD1 (5 bases). Trimming shortened V by 3 bases and J by 4 bases, and 12 bases separated the two germline ends. CDR3 length: 14 amino acids. Germline lookup yields CDR1 KGHSH and CDR2 LQKENI. CDR3 sequence: CASSPPGSGTEAFF. In DNA form, the CDR3 reads TGTGCCAGCTCACCCCCAGGGTCGGGCACTGAAGCTTTCTTT.

Regarding this clonotype: A much larger clone differs by one base, so this may be a read error. The chain links TRBV9 to TRBJ2-1, with 7 positions matching TRBD2. The J call may be mistaken, given a closer DNA end match to TRBJ2-7. Germline V CDR1 and CDR2: SGDLS, YYNGEE. This CDR3 comprises 15 residues. CDR3 sequence (DNA): TGTGCCAGCAGCACCAGCGGGGACCTCTACAATGAGCAGTACTTC. It is translated as CASSTSGDLYNEQYF.

This chain uses TRBV23-1 with TRBJ2-3; 9 nucleotides agree with TRBD1. TRBV23-1 has ORF status, its function being uncertain. The length of the CDR3 is 16 residues. J gave up 1 base and V 3 bases, and 5 bases lay outside the gene matches. The CDR3 DNA reads TGCGCCAGCAGTCACTCCGGGACAGGGCGCACAGATACGCAGTATTTT. Its translation: CASSHSGTGRTDTQYF.

This clonotype was seen more than once but under ten times. V gene TRBV4-2 combines with J gene TRBJ1-2; TRBD1 matches at 8 bases. Germline values: CDR1 LGHNA, CDR2 YNFKEQ. This CDR3 spans 15 amino acids. V lost 4 bases and J lost 1; bases outside the gene matches: 5. The CDR3 DNA reads TGTGCCAGCAGCCCGGGACAGGACGGTAACTATGGCTACACCTTC. It codes for CASSPGQDGNYGYTF.

V usage is TRBV7-3 and J usage is TRBJ1-5, with D possibly matching TRBD1 (6 bases). The V end was cut by 1 base, the J end by 4 bases, with 14 bases between. CDR1 and CDR2 (germline): SGHTA, FQGTGA. This CDR3 spans 16 amino acids. CDR3: CASSLMLLQGNQPQHF. CDR3 in DNA: TGTGCCAGCAGCTTAATGCTCTTACAGGGAAATCAGCCCCAGCATTTT.

V gene TRBV20-1 combines with J gene TRBJ1-1, with unresolved D. This CDR3 region has 11 residues. CDR1 DFQATT and CDR2 SNEGSKA come from the germline V gene (reference sequence). Trimming cost V 0 bases and J 5 bases, with 4 bases left between them. The CDR3 region has the DNA TGCAGTGCTAGAGATTTTACTGAAGCTTTCTTT. This translates into CSARDFTEAFF.

This clonotype was counted a few times. This rearrangement joins TRBV11-2 to TRBJ2-1; D gene unclear. The ends were cut back, 0 bases at V and 6 bases at J, with 6 bases in the middle. In germline, CDR1 is SGHAT, CDR2 FQNNGV. This CDR3 has 13 residues. The CDR3 sequence is CASSLDQFNEQFF. The CDR3 DNA reads as TGTGCCAGCAGCTTAGATCAATTCAATGAGCAGTTCTTC.

This CDR3 is CASSLEGRGRASYNEQYF. The CDR3 bases are TGTGCCAGCAGCTTAGAGGGGAGAGGGAGGGCCAGTTACAATGAGCAGTACTTC. The chain carries TRBV7-2 and TRBJ2-1, with 7 bases identical to TRBD2. The closer fit of TRBJ2-7 to the DNA end suggests the J call may be wrong. Per the germline V gene, CDR1 is SGHTA and CDR2 is FQGNSA. CDR3 length: 18 residues.

The chain joins TRBV11-3 to TRBJ2-5, with TRBD2 as a possible D gene (6 bases). This CDR3 has 15 amino acids. CDR1 is SGHNT and CDR2 is YENEEA in the germline V gene. Trimming took 4 bases from V and 11 from J, leaving 23 bases between them. Here the CDR3 DNA reads TGTGCCAGCAGCTCAGGGAGGACACCCAACAATGAGCAGTACTTC. It yields the protein CASSSGRTPNNEQYF.

This chain connects TRBV20-1 to TRBJ2-5; 12 bases are a match to TRBD2. The germline CDR1 and CDR2 sequences are DFQATT and SNEGSKA (reference sequence). V shed 0 bases, J shed 11 bases, and the junction held 10 bases outside the gene matches. The CDR3 consists of 15 residues. The CDR3: CSARDLAGGQSEQYF. For the CDR3, the DNA is TGCAGTGCTAGAGATCTAGCGGGGGGGCAGAGTGAGCAGTACTTC.

The V call is TRBV3-1, the J call TRBJ2-7; D gene uncertain. This CDR3 region has 14 residues. Germline CDR1 is LGHDT and CDR2 is YNNKEL (reference sequence). V gave up 0 bases and J gave up 7 bases, with 13 bases separating them. The CDR3 loop reads CASSQDGSAGEQYF. The DNA for the CDR3 is TGTGCCAGCAGCCAAGATGGATCCGCTGGGGAGCAGTACTTC.

There are many counts of this clonotype. J is TRBJ1-2 and V is TRBV29-1, with a possible D match to TRBD1 (6 bases). The V end lost 4 bases, the J end lost 8 bases, and 14 bases lay between the germline ends. The CDR3 runs to 12 residues. From germline, CDR1 is SQVTM and CDR2 ANQGSEA. CDR3 protein: CSVASGALGYTF. Here the CDR3 DNA reads TGCAGCGTTGCCTCAGGGGCCTTGGGCTACACCTTC.

This clonotype has just a few counts. V is TRBV7-9 and J is TRBJ1-1; D gene unclear. V was cut by 4 bases and J by 1 base, with 10 bases left in between. Per the germline V gene, CDR1 is SEHNR and CDR2 is FQNEAQ (reference sequence). The CDR3 extends over 14 amino acids. CDR3 in amino acids: CASSSRGENTEAFF. CDR3 bases: TGTGCCAGCAGCTCCCGGGGAGAGAACACTGAAGCTTTCTTT.

This clonotype was seen a handful of times. V is TRBV7-2 and J is TRBJ2-3; 14 nucleotides align to TRBD2. There are 19 residues in the CDR3. Looked up from germline, CDR1 is SGHTA and CDR2 is FQGNSA. J was trimmed by 4 bases and V by 3 bases; bases with no gene match: 12. In nucleotides, the CDR3 is TGTGCCAGCAGCTTGCCCCCGGGCCTGACTAGCGGGAGGGCAGATACGCAGTATTTT. It is translated as CASSLPPGLTSGRADTQYF.

This clonotype was observed at least ten times. An end of the junction does not agree with germline; a read error may underlie this. This chain connects TRBV4-3 to TRBJ2-5; D unclear. In germline, CDR1 is LGHNA, CDR2 YSLEER. The CDR3 spans 13 residues. The CDR3 loop is CASSLNRQGTQYF. CDR3 coding DNA: TGCGCCAGCAGCCTCAACCGTCAAGGGACCCAGTACTTC.